Presented here are 9 T cell receptor beta chains from one specimen sequenced in a study of cytomegalovirus exposure and HLA in healthy donors. Researchers ran the PCR with 60 Vbeta and 13 Jbeta primers. Sequenced by immunoSEQ multiplex PCR; TCRdb stores in-frame clones only, minus some. The repertoire holds more than 120,000 clones, with over 75% as singletons. The specimen sequenced was PBMCs. Every receptor here comes from a young woman in good health and CMV-seronegative.

This clone has just one count. The V call is TRBV10-3, the J call TRBJ2-7; 7 nucleotides match TRBD2. The germline CDR1 and CDR2 sequences are ENHRY and SYGVKD. V lost 3 bases, J lost 4 bases, and 6 bases stayed unmatched. This CDR3 is built from 14 residues. The CDR3 nucleotides are TGTGCCATCAGTGATAAAGCGGGGAGTTACGAGCAGTACTTC. This translates into CAISDKAGSYEQYF.

With regard to this clone: The sample contains more than one DNA sequence encoding this CDR3. The chain is built from TRBV19 and TRBJ2-7, with 9 bases fitting TRBD1. The V gene's germline CDR1 is LNHDA and CDR2 SQIVND (reference sequence). V trimming: 3 bases; J trimming: 1 base; junction bases outside the gene matches: 1. The CDR3 runs 14 residues. CDR3 sequence: CASSMGTGSYEQYF. The CDR3 DNA sequence: TGTGCCAGTAGTATGGGGACAGGGTCCTACGAGCAGTACTTC. The whole variable domain, filled in from reference TRBV19 and TRBJ2-7, reads DGGITQSPKYLFRKEGQNVTLSCEQNLNHDAMYWYRQDPGQGLRLIYYSQIVNDFQKGDIAEGYSVSREKKESFPLTVTSAQKNPTAFYLCASSMGTGSYEQYFGPGTRLTVT.

The chain recombines TRBV28 with TRBJ1-4, with D possibly being TRBD1 (6 bases). The CDR3 covers 17 residues. Germline CDR1 and CDR2: MDHEN and SYDVKM. Trimming pared 4 bases from V and 2 bases from J, leaving 17 bases between. DNA of the CDR3: TGTGCCAGCAGTTCTCCGGGACACACTCCCACTAATGAAAAACTGTTTTTT. The encoded protein is CASSSPGHTPTNEKLFF.

This chain connects TRBV19 to TRBJ2-3; tentatively, D is TRBD2 (5 bases). Germline values: CDR1 LNHDA, CDR2 SQIVND (reference sequence). V gave up 4 bases and J gave up 0 bases, with 11 bases separating them. This CDR3 contains 15 residues. The CDR3 protein is CASSRTAVSTDTQYF. DNA for the CDR3: TGTGCCAGTAGTAGAACAGCGGTTAGCACAGATACGCAGTATTTT.

Only one count was recorded for this clone. The rearrangement links TRBV4-1 to TRBJ2-2, with D possibly being TRBD2 (6 bases). This CDR3 is 16 amino acids long. V shed 1 base and J shed 5 bases, with 14 bases lying between them. Germline assignment: CDR1 MGHRA and CDR2 YSYEKL. The CDR3 spells CASSQVGRGRTGELFF. Here the CDR3 DNA reads TGCGCCAGCAGCCAAGTAGGGCGGGGCAGGACCGGGGAGCTGTTTTTT.

The gene calls are TRBV15 and TRBJ2-7; a weak D match, TRBD1 (6 bases). The CDR3 has 16 amino acids. Trimming pared 3 bases from V and 3 bases from J, leaving 18 bases between. Germline CDR1 is LNHNV and CDR2 is YYDKDF (reference sequence). CDR3 loop: CATSSTGLGHNYEQYF. In DNA form, the CDR3 reads TGTGCCACCAGCAGTACCGGTCTGGGACACAACTACGAGCAGTACTTC. The full variable domain, in which reference TRBV15 and TRBJ2-7 provide the parts outside the CDR3, is DAMVIQNPRYQVTQFGKPVTLSCSQTLNHNVMYWYQQKSSQAPKLLFHYYDKDFNNEADTPDNFQSRRPNTSFCFLDIRSPGLGDTAMYLCATSSTGLGHNYEQYFGPGTRLTVT.

The chain has TRBV5-1 and TRBJ2-5; 9 nucleotides line up with TRBD2. The CDR3 consists of 15 residues. Germline V gene sequence: CDR1 SGHRS, CDR2 YFSETQ. Germline trimming cut 4 bases from V and 1 base from J; bases unmatched to any gene: 5. DNA of the CDR3: TGCGCCAGCAGCCCGCGGGAGGGGCCCCAAGAGACCCAGTACTTC. As protein: CASSPREGPQETQYF.

CDR3 bases: TGTGCCAGCAGCCGAGCAGGGGGCGGCACTGAAGCTTTCTTT. Protein sequence: CASSRAGGGTEAFF. The V call is TRBV9, the J call TRBJ1-1; 8 bases are a match to TRBD1. CDR1 is SGDLS, CDR2 YYNGEE, per germline. This CDR3 comprises 14 residues. Trimming took 4 bases from V and 4 from J; bases not matched to a gene: 6.

This clone was found a few times. V gene TRBV4-1 combines with J gene TRBJ2-7; maybe TRBD1 (5 bases). Per the germline V gene, CDR1 is MGHRA and CDR2 is YSYEKL. CDR3 length: 13 amino acids. Deletions cut 1 base from V and 3 bases from J, with 7 bases between. The CDR3 DNA reads as TGCGCCAGCAGCCAAGCAGGGTTCTACGAGCAGTACTTC. Its protein is CASSQAGFYEQYF.